Below, one T cell receptor (beta chain) is given with its context. Its target is not known. Looked up from germline, CDR1 is MNHEY and CDR2 is SMNVEV (reference sequence). The ends were cut back, 3 bases at V and 2 bases at J, with 5 bases in the middle. The CDR3 consists of 13 residues. This specimen belongs to a study of cytomegalovirus exposure and HLA in healthy donors. Study outcomes and limitations: In a later analysis, CMV-associated beta chains were mostly HLA-associated, it appeared. In a later analysis, TCR beta V- and J-gene trimming was associated with a missense DCLRE1C variant.

This PCR relied on a set of 60 Vbeta primers and 13 Jbeta primers. Clones were sequenced by immunoSEQ multiplex PCR, and TCRdb holds only the in-frame ones, with some missing. The sample includes around 150,000 clones, roughly 80% of them seen just once. The receptor's source is a male donor in good health and CMV-seropositive. The chain couples TRBV27 to TRBJ1-5; D gene uncertain. The sample consisted of PBMCs. The CDR3 DNA sequence: TGTGCCAGCAGTTTTAGTCGCAATCAGCCCCAGCATTTT. Its translation: CASSFSRNQPQHF.